This section outlines one T cell receptor (beta chain) sequence together with its context. Its antigen is as yet unknown. TCRdb passed the 5' RACE reads through MiXCR, listing each CDR3 protein once. Of approximately 290,000 distinct CDR3 sequences listed, roughly 15% are singletons. V was pared by 1 base and J by 0 bases, with 12 bases between. The CDR3 is 17 residues long. CDR1 LNHNV and CDR2 YYDKDF come from the germline V gene (reference sequence). This entry belongs to a study of T-cell memory formation after mild COVID-19. Study-level results: Among clones contracting day 15 to 85, CD4/CD8 was balanced, whereas later expanders leaned CD4+.

What was sequenced was PBMCs or a T cell subset sorted from them (not recorded which). The clonotype comes from a man between 18 and 29 years old who had mild COVID-19 (a few samples of this study predate the infection). Cell type and time point are not known. This chain joins TRBV15 and TRBJ2-2; D perhaps matches TRBD2 (6 bases). The CDR3 region is CATSRGRAGTNTGELFF. In nucleotides, the CDR3 is TGTGCCACCAGCAGAGGTCGGGCGGGAACGAACACCGGGGAGCTGTTTTTT.